Each of the 24 T cell receptor beta chains below was sequenced from the same sample in a study of long-term antiretroviral therapy in people with HIV. It was version v3.0 of the immunoSEQ assay that was run at survey level. Sequencing was performed with immunoSEQ multiplex PCR; in TCRdb, only in-frame clones are kept and a portion is missing. Counted here are tens of thousands of clones, about 81% occurring once; the ten biggest clones make up less than 9.5%. The source was unsorted PBMCs, collected 1.5 years after starting antiretroviral therapy. The receptors derive from a man aged 25-45 years with HIV.

The chain couples TRBV11-2 to TRBJ2-1; 8 bases map to TRBD1. Trimming took 5 bases from V and 5 from J; bases not matched to a gene: 8. The CDR3 length is 15 residues. Germline V gives CDR1 SGHAT, CDR2 FQNNGV. DNA for the CDR3: TGTGCCAGCAGCCCCAGGACAGGGACCCACAATGAGCAGTTCTTC. As protein: CASSPRTGTHNEQFF.

The chain combines TRBV7-3 with TRBJ1-1; possible D gene TRBD1, 5 bases. The CDR3 runs 13 residues. Trimming shortened V by 2 bases and J by 1 base, and 5 bases separated the two germline ends. Germline CDR1 SGHTA, CDR2 FQGTGA. The CDR3 is CASSLGQNTEAFF. CDR3 DNA sequence: TGTGCCAGCAGCTTAGGACAGAACACTGAAGCTTTCTTT.

The V and J genes are TRBV4-1 and TRBJ1-5; the D gene is possibly TRBD1 (5 bases). The CDR3 is 14 residues long. Germline V lookup: CDR1 MGHRA, CDR2 YSYEKL. V lost 1 base and J lost 7, with 11 bases in between. This CDR3 reads CASSQVRESQPQHF. The CDR3 nucleotides are TGCGCCAGCAGCCAAGTCAGGGAGAGCCAGCCCCAGCATTTT.

The chain couples TRBV12-5 to TRBJ1-5, with 9 bases that match TRBD1. J was trimmed by 1 base and V by 3 bases; bases with no gene match: 10. The CDR3 covers 18 residues. Germline V CDR1 and CDR2: LGHNT, FRNRAP. CDR3 in amino acids: CASGFTTGGGVSNQPQHF. The CDR3 DNA reads TGTGCTAGTGGTTTCACTACAGGGGGCGGAGTGAGCAATCAGCCCCAGCATTTT.

The chain recombines TRBV4-1 with TRBJ1-6; 7 nucleotides agree with TRBD1. CDR3 length: 14 residues. The ends lost 4 bases at V and 7 bases at J; junction bases unmatched: 4. The germline V gene has CDR1 MGHRA and CDR2 YSYEKL. The DNA of the CDR3 is TGCGCCAGCAGCCTCCAGGGGGAAAATTCACCCCTCCACTTT. Amino acids: CASSLQGENSPLHF.

The V gene is TRBV10-2, the J gene TRBJ1-2; TRBD1 is a possible D gene (5 bases). Germline CDR1 and CDR2: WSHSY and SAAADI. This CDR3 spans 13 amino acids. V was shortened by 7 bases and J by 5 bases, with 14 bases between the two germline ends. The DNA for the CDR3 is TGCGCCAGCAAGGCTCCCGGGGGGTATGGCTACACCTTC. Amino acid sequence: CASKAPGGYGYTF.

The chain has TRBV4-2 and TRBJ1-1; 7 nucleotides agree with TRBD1. This CDR3 is 15 amino acids long. V was clipped by 0 bases and J by 5 bases; unmatched bases: 6. CDR1 and CDR2 (germline): LGHNA, YNFKEQ. Written as DNA, the CDR3 is TGTGCCAGCAGCCAAGAGGCTCAGGGGGGGACTGAAGCTTTCTTT. This translates into CASSQEAQGGTEAFF.

This chain connects TRBV30 to TRBJ1-3; D gene unclear. The germline V gene has CDR1 GTSNPN and CDR2 SVGIG (reference sequence). Trimming shortened V by 0 bases and J by 10 bases, and 13 bases separated the two germline ends. The CDR3 has 13 amino acids. The CDR3 reads CAWSVQWGGTIYF. Here the CDR3 DNA reads TGTGCCTGGAGTGTACAATGGGGAGGGACCATATATTTT.

This chain connects TRBV6-1 to TRBJ2-1; a weak D match, TRBD1 (5 bases). Germline CDR1 is MNHNS and CDR2 is SASEGT. The V gene lost 4 bases and the J gene lost 6 bases, with 13 bases spanning the gap. The CDR3 runs to 14 residues. The CDR3 bases are TGTGCCAGCAGTGTGCAGGGCTCTGGCAATGAGCAGTTCTTC. Protein sequence: CASSVQGSGNEQFF.

The rearrangement joins TRBV7-9 to TRBJ1-5; D perhaps matches TRBD1 (6 bases). V was cut by 5 bases and J by 0 bases, with 14 bases left in between. The CDR3 totals 16 residues. CDR1 SEHNR and CDR2 FQNEAQ come from the germline V gene (reference sequence). As DNA, the CDR3 is TGTGCCAGCAGCGCTCCAGGGGTGCATAGCAATCAGCCCCAGCATTTT. It is translated as CASSAPGVHSNQPQHF.

This clone is a singleton in its sample. The V call is TRBV5-1, the J call TRBJ2-1, with 8 bases that match TRBD2. The ends lost 2 bases at V and 3 bases at J; junction bases unmatched: 4. This CDR3 contains 15 residues. Looked up from germline, CDR1 is SGHRS and CDR2 is YFSETQ. The CDR3 region is CASSFSGEDYNEQFF. The CDR3 DNA reads as TGCGCCAGCAGCTTTAGCGGGGAGGACTACAATGAGCAGTTCTTC.

This chain connects TRBV11-1 to TRBJ2-7, with TRBD1 matching over 8 bases. Germline trimming cut 5 bases from V and 6 bases from J; bases unmatched to any gene: 6. This CDR3 is 13 amino acids long. Germline assignment: CDR1 SGHAT and CDR2 FQDESV (reference sequence). This CDR3 is CASSLTGDLEQYF. The CDR3 nucleotides read TGTGCCAGCAGCCTGACAGGGGATCTCGAGCAGTACTTC. Based on the CDR3 plus reference TRBV11-1 and TRBJ2-7, the full variable domain is EAEVAQSPRYKITEKSQAVAFWCDPISGHATLYWYRQILGQGPELLVQFQDESVVDDSQLPKDRFSAERLKGVDSTLKIQPAELGDSAMYLCASSLTGDLEQYFGPGTRLTVT.

J is TRBJ1-4 and V is TRBV6-5; D may be TRBD1 (5 bases). Germline loops: CDR1 MNHEY, CDR2 SVGAGI. Trimming cost V 3 bases and J 9 bases, with 11 bases left between them. The CDR3 contains 13 residues. The CDR3 spells CASSYRGVQKLFF. DNA of the CDR3: TGTGCCAGCAGTTATCGGGGGGTTCAAAAACTGTTTTTT.

This clone was seen a few times. The chain uses TRBV7-8 and TRBJ2-7; 10 bases match TRBD2. The CDR3 is 16 residues long. The J segment lost 0 bases and the V segment lost 6 bases, leaving 8 bases of the junction unmatched. From germline, CDR1 is SGHVS and CDR2 FQNEAQ. CDR3 loop: CASRFSGTSDSYEQYF. Here the CDR3 DNA reads TGTGCCAGCAGATTTTCCGGGACTAGCGACTCCTACGAGCAGTACTTC.

The genes are TRBV6-5 and TRBJ1-5; D unclear. This CDR3 is built from 15 residues. Per germline, CDR1 MNHEY and CDR2 SVGAGI. With 2 bases removed from V and 0 bases from J, the gap between germline ends came to 8 bases. The CDR3 region is CASSYRVDSNQPQHF. CDR3 nucleotides: TGTGCCAGCAGTTACCGGGTTGATAGCAATCAGCCCCAGCATTTT.

This chain joins TRBV4-2 and TRBJ1-4, with 8 bases identical to TRBD1. The CDR3 runs to 18 residues. V lost 0 bases, J lost 3 bases, and 9 bases stayed unmatched. Per the germline V gene, CDR1 is LGHNA and CDR2 is YNFKEQ. As DNA, the CDR3 is TGTGCCAGCAGCCAAGATTTGCCAGGGGGCCAGGCTAATGAAAAACTGTTTTTT. Translating it yields CASSQDLPGGQANEKLFF.

The chain couples TRBV6-4 to TRBJ2-3; D may be TRBD2 (6 bases). The CDR3 has 16 residues. Germline V CDR1 and CDR2: MRHNA, SNTAGT. The V end lost 2 bases, the J end lost 0 bases, and 12 bases lay between the germline ends. The CDR3 DNA is TGTGCCAGCAGTGACACCTCTAGCGTTAGCACAGATACGCAGTATTTT. Protein product: CASSDTSSVSTDTQYF.

The chain employs TRBV29-1 and TRBJ2-1; D unclear. Trimming removed 3 bases at V and 5 bases at J, with 26 bases between. The CDR3 spans 18 residues. Germline V lookup: CDR1 SQVTM, CDR2 ANQGSEA. This chain's CDR3 is CSVELVGSRSADHNEQFF. The CDR3, as DNA: TGCAGCGTTGAGCTGGTGGGGTCGAGGTCGGCTGACCACAATGAGCAGTTCTTC.

V gene TRBV28 combines with J gene TRBJ1-2; possibly TRBD1 for D (5 bases). This CDR3 comprises 14 residues. CDR1 is MDHEN and CDR2 is SYDVKM in the germline V gene. Trimming pared 5 bases from V and 1 base from J, leaving 11 bases between. The CDR3 DNA sequence: TGTGCCAGCAGTCCGCCTCAGGGTAACTATGGCTACACCTTC. It codes for CASSPPQGNYGYTF.

This clone was observed a single time. V is TRBV21-1 and J is TRBJ2-7. TRBV21-1 counts as a pseudogene. CDR3 length: 16 residues. CDR3 DNA: TGTGCCAGCAGCAGCCACCGGGCCCCCTTTCGATACGAGCAGTACTTC. Translated: CASSSHRAPFRYEQYF.

V and J are TRBV4-1 and TRBJ2-5; 7 bases are shared with TRBD2. With V trimmed by 1 base and J by 3 bases, 2 bases remained unmatched. From germline, CDR1 is MGHRA and CDR2 YSYEKL. This CDR3 is 14 amino acids long. The CDR3 reads CASSQGSGKETQYF. As DNA, the CDR3 is TGCGCCAGCAGCCAAGGGAGCGGGAAAGAGACCCAGTACTTC.

V usage is TRBV9 and J usage is TRBJ1-2, with 7 bases fitting TRBD1. The CDR3 is made up of 15 amino acids. Trimming took 4 bases from V and 7 from J; bases not matched to a gene: 13. The V gene's germline CDR1 is SGDLS and CDR2 YYNGEE. CDR3 DNA sequence: TGTGCCAGCAGCTCAAGACCGGGACAGTTGGCTGGCTACACCTTC. This codes for CASSSRPGQLAGYTF.

The J gene is TRBJ1-1, the V gene TRBV7-9; weak D call: TRBD1 (5 bases). There are 14 residues in the CDR3. Looked up from germline, CDR1 is SEHNR and CDR2 is FQNEAQ (reference sequence). Trimming left V 7 bases short and J 7 bases short, with 19 bases between. CDR3 amino acids: CASTREGGVGEAFF. In nucleotides, the CDR3 is TGTGCCAGCACCCGTGAGGGAGGGGTAGGTGAAGCTTTCTTT.

This chain connects TRBV7-9 to TRBJ1-4; D is possibly TRBD1 (5 bases). CDR3 length: 14 residues. Germline lookup yields CDR1 SEHNR and CDR2 FQNEAQ (reference sequence). V was pared by 4 bases and J by 6 bases, with 12 bases between. The DNA for the CDR3 is TGTGCCAGCAGCTCATCCGGGACCGATGAAAAACTGTTTTTT. Translation: CASSSSGTDEKLFF.